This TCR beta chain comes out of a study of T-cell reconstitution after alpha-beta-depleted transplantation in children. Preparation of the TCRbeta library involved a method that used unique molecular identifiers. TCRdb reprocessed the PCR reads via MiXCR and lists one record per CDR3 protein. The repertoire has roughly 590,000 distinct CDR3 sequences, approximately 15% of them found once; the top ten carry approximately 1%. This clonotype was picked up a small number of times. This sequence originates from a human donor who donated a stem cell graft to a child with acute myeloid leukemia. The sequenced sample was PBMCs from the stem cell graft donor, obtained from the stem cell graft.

The CDR3 DNA is TGTGCCACCAGCAGGGGCTCCTACAATGAGCAGTTCTTC. This codes for CATSRGSYNEQFF. The gene calls are TRBV15 and TRBJ2-1, with unresolved D. The CDR3 has 13 residues. CDR1 LNHNV and CDR2 YYDKDF come from the germline V gene (reference sequence). The V and J ends lost 3 bases and 0 bases respectively, with 3 bases between them.